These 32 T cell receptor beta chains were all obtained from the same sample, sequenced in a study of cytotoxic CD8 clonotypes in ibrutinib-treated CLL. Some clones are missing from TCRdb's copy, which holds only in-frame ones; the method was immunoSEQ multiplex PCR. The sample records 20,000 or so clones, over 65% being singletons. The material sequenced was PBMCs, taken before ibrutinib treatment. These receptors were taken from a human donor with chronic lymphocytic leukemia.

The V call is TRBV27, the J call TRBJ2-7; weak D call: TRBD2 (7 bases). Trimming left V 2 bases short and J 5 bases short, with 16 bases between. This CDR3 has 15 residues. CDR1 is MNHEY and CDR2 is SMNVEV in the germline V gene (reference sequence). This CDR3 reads CASSLTQGGGNEQYF. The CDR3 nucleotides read TGTGCCAGCAGTTTAACTCAGGGAGGGGGTAACGAGCAGTACTTC.

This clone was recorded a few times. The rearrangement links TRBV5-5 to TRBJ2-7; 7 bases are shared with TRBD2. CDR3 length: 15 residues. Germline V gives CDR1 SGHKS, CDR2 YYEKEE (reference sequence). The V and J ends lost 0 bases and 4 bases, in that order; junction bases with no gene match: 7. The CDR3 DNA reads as TGTGCCAGCAGCTTGGGGGCTAGCGGTATATACGAGCAGTACTTC. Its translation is CASSLGASGIYEQYF.

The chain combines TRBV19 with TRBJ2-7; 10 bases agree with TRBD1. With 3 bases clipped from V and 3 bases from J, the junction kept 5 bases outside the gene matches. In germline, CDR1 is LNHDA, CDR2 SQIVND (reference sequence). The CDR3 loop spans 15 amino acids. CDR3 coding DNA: TGTGCCAGTAGTATGTTGGGACAGGGGTTCTACGAGCAGTACTTC. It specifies CASSMLGQGFYEQYF.

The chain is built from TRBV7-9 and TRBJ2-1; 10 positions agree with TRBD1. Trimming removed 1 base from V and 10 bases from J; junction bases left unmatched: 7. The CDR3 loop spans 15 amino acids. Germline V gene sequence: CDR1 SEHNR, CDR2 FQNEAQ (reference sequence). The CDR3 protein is CASSLVRDRGQEQFF. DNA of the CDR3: TGTGCCAGCAGCTTAGTTCGGGACAGGGGCCAAGAGCAGTTCTTC.

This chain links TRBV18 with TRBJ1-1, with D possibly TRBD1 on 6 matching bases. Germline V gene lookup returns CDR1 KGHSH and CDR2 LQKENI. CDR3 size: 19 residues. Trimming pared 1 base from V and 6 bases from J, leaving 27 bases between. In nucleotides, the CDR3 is TGTGCCAGCTCACCACGGGCGACGGGGGCAGGGAGAGGTGGTGCTGAAGCTTTCTTT. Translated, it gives CASSPRATGAGRGGAEAFF.

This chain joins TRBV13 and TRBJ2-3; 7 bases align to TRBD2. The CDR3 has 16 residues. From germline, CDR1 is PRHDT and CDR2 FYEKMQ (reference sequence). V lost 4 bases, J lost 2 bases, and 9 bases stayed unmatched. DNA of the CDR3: TGTGCCAGCAGCTCTAGATGGGAGGGAACCACAGATACGCAGTATTTT. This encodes CASSSRWEGTTDTQYF.

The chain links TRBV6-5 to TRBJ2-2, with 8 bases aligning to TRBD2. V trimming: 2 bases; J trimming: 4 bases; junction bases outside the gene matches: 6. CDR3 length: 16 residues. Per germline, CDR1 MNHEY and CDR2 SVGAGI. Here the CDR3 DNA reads TGTGCCAGCAGTTACAGACTAGCGATTGTCACCGGGGAGCTGTTTTTT. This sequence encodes CASSYRLAIVTGELFF.

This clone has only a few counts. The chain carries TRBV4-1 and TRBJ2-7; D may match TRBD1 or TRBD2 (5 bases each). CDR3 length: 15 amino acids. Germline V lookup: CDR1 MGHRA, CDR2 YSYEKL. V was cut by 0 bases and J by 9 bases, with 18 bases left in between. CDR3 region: CASSQETDPSRVQYF. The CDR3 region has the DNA TGCGCCAGCAGCCAAGAGACAGACCCTAGCCGGGTGCAGTACTTC.

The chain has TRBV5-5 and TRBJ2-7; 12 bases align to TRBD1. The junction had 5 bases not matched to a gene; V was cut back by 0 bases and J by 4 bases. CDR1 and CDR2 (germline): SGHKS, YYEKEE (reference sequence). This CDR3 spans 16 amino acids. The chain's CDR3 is CASSLASGQGAYEQYF. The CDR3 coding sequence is TGTGCCAGCAGCTTGGCTTCGGGACAGGGGGCTTACGAGCAGTACTTC.

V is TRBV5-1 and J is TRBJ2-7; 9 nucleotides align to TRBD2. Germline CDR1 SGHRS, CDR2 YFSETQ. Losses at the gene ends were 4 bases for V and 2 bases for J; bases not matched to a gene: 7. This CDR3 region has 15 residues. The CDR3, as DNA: TGCGCCAGCAGCCCCAGACTAGCGGCGACCTACGAGCAGTACTTC. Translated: CASSPRLAATYEQYF.

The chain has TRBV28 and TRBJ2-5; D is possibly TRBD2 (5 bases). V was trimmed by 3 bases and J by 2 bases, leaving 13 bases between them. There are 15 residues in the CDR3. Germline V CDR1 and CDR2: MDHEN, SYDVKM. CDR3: CASSFWELGQETQYF. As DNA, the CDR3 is TGTGCCAGCAGTTTTTGGGAGTTGGGGCAAGAGACCCAGTACTTC.

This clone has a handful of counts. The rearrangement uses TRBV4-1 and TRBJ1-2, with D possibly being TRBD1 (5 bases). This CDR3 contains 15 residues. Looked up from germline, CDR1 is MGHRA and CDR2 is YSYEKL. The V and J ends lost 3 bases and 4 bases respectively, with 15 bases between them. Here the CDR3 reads CASSHRDEIPYGYTF. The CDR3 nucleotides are TGCGCCAGCAGCCATAGGGACGAAATTCCCTATGGCTACACCTTC.

The DNA of the CDR3 is TGTGCCATCTCCCAAAGACAGGGGGTAGGCACCGGGGAGCTGTTTTTT. This sequence encodes CAISQRQGVGTGELFF. The chain joins TRBV10-3 to TRBJ2-2, with TRBD1 identical over 9 bases. The CDR3 runs 16 residues. Per the germline V gene, CDR1 is ENHRY and CDR2 is SYGVKD. J gave up 4 bases and V 8 bases, and 11 bases lay outside the gene matches.

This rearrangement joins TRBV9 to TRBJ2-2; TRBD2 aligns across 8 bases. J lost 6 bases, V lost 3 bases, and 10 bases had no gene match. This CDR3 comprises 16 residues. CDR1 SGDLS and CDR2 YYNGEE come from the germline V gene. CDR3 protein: CASSARGGPVAGELFF. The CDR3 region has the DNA TGTGCCAGCAGCGCCCGCGGGGGGCCTGTGGCCGGGGAGCTGTTTTTT. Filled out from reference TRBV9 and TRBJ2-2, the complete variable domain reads DSGVTQTPKHLITATGQRVTLRCSPRSGDLSVYWYQQSLDQGLQFLIQYYNGEERAKGNILERFSAQQFPDLHSELNLSSLELGDSALYFCASSARGGPVAGELFFGEGSRLTVL.

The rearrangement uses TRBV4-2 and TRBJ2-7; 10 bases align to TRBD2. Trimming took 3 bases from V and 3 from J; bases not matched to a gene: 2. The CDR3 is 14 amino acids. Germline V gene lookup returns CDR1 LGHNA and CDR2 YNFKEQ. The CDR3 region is CASSQASGSYEQYF. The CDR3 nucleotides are TGTGCCAGCAGCCAGGCTAGCGGGAGCTACGAGCAGTACTTC.

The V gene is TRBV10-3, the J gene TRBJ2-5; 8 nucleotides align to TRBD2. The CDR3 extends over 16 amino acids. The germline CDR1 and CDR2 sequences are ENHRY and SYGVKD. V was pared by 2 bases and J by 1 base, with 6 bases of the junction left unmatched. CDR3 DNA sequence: TGTGCCATCAGTGAGGCTCTAGCGGGTCTCCAAGAGACCCAGTACTTC. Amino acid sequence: CAISEALAGLQETQYF.

The CDR3 reads CASSENPDLELFF. CDR3 bases: TGTGCCAGCAGCGAAAACCCAGATCTGGAGCTGTTTTTT. This chain connects TRBV9 to TRBJ2-2; unclear D gene. CDR1 is SGDLS and CDR2 is YYNGEE in the germline V gene. Trimming pared 3 bases from V and 10 bases from J, leaving 13 bases between. This CDR3 region has 13 residues.

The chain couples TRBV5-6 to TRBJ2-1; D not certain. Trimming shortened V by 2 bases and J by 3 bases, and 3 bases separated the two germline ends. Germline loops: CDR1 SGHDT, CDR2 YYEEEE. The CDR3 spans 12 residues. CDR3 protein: CASSLYYNEQFF. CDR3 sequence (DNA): TGTGCCAGCAGCTTATACTACAATGAGCAGTTCTTC. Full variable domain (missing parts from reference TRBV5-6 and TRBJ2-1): DAGVTQSPTHLIKTRGQQVTLRCSPKSGHDTVSWYQQALGQGPQFIFQYYEEEERQRGNFPDRFSGHQFPNYSSELNVNALLLGDSALYLCASSLYYNEQFFGPGTRLTVL.

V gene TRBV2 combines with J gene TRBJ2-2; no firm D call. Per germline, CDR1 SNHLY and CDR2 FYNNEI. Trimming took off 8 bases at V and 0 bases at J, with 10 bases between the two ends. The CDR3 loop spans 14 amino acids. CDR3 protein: CASGDRANTGELFF. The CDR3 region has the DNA TGTGCCAGCGGAGACCGTGCGAACACCGGGGAGCTGTTTTTT.

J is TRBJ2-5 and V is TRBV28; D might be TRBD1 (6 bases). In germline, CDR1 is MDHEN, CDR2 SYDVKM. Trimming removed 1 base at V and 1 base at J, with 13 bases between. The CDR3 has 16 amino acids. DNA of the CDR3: TGTGCCAGCAGTTTATTTTACGACAGGACCCAAGAGACCCAGTACTTC. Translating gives CASSLFYDRTQETQYF.

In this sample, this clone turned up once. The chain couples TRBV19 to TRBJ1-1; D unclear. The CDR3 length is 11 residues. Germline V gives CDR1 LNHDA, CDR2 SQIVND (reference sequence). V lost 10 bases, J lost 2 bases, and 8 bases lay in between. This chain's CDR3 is CATSYNTEAFF. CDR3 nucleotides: TGTGCCACCTCTTATAACACTGAAGCTTTCTTT.

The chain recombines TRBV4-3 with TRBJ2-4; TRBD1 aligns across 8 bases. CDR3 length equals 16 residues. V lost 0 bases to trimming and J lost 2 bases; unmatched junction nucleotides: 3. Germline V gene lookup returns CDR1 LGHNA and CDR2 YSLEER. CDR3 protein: CASSQEDRASKNIQYF. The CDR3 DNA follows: TGCGCCAGCAGCCAAGAGGACAGGGCATCCAAAAACATTCAGTACTTC.

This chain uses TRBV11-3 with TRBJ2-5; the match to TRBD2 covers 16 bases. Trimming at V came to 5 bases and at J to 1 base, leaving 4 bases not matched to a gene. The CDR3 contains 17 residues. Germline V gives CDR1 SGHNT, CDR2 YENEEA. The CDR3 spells CASSPGTSGRAQETQYF. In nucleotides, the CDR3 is TGTGCCAGCAGCCCTGGGACTAGCGGGAGGGCCCAAGAGACCCAGTACTTC.

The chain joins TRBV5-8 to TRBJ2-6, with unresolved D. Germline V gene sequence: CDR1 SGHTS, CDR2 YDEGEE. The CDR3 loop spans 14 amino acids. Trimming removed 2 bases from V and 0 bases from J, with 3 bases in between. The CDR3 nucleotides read TGTGCCAGCAGCTTTGGCTCTGGGGCCAACGTCCTGACTTTC. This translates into CASSFGSGANVLTF. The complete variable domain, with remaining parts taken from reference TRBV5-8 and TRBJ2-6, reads EAGVTQSPTHLIKTRGQQATLRCSPISGHTSVYWYQQALGLGLQFLLWYDEGEERNRGNFPPRFSGRQFPNYSSELNVNALELEDSALYLCASSFGSGANVLTFGAGSRLTVL.

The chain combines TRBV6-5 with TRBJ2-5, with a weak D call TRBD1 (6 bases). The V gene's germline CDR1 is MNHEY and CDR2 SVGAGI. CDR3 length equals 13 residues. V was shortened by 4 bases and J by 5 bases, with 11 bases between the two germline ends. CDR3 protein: CASSSYRDETQYF. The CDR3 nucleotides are TGTGCCAGCAGTTCGTACAGGGATGAGACCCAGTACTTC.

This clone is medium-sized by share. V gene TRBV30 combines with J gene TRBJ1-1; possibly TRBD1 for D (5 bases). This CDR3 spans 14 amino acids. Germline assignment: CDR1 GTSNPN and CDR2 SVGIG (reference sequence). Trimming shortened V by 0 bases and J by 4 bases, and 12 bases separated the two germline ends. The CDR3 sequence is CAWSVEGLGTEAFF. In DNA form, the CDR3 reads TGTGCCTGGAGTGTCGAGGGGCTGGGCACTGAAGCTTTCTTT.

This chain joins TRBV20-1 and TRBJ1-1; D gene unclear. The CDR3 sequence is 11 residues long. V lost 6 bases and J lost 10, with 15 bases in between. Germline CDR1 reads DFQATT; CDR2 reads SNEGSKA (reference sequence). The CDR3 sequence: CSAAESGGAFF. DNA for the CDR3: TGCAGTGCAGCGGAATCTGGTGGAGCTTTCTTT.

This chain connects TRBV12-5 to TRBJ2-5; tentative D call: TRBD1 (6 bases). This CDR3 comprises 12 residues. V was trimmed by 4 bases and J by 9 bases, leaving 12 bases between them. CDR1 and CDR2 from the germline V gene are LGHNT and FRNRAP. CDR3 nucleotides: TGTGCTAGTGGTTACCCACAGGGTCCCCAGTACTTC. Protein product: CASGYPQGPQYF.

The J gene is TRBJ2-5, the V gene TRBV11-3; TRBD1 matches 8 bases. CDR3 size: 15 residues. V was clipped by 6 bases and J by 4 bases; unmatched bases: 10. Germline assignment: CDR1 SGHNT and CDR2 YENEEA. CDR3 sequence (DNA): TGTGCCAGCAGTCGTGGAGGACAGGGCGGAGAGACCCAGTACTTC. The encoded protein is CASSRGGQGGETQYF.

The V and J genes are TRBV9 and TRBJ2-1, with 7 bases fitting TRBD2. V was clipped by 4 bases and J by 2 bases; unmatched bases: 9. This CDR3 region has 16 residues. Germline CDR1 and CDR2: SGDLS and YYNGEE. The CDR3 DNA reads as TGTGCCAGCAGCCCCCGTTCTAGCGGAACCTACAATGAGCAGTTCTTC. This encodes CASSPRSSGTYNEQFF.

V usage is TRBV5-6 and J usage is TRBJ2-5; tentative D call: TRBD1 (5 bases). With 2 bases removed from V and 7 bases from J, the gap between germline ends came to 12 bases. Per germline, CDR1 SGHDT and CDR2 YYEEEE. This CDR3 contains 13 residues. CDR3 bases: TGTGCCAGCAGCTTAACAGGTTTTGGGACCCAGTACTTC. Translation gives CASSLTGFGTQYF.

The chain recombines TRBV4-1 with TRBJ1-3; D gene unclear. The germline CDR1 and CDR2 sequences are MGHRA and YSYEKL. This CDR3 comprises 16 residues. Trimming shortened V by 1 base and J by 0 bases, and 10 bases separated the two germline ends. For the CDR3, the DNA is TGCGCCAGCAGCCAAGCGACTTTTAGCTCTGGAAACACCATATATTTT. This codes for CASSQATFSSGNTIYF.